This T cell receptor (beta chain) stems from a study of blood T cell repertoires in COVID-19. The method was immunoSEQ multiplex PCR; TCRdb's version includes in-frame clones alone and lacks a portion of them. The table has 150,000 or so clones, more than 80% seen once. Germline V gene data show CDR1 as ENHRY and CDR2 as SYGVKD. CDR3 length equals 15 residues. The germline V and J ends were trimmed by 0 bases and 4 bases, with 12 bases remaining between them. The chain employs TRBV10-3 and TRBJ1-1; TRBD1 might be the D (5 bases). The sequence derives from a man aged 50 or older who had recovered from COVID-19. Sequencing used PBMCs or T cells enriched from blood (not recorded which). The CDR3 coding sequence is TGTGCCATCAGTGAGTCGCTCCTCCAGGGCACTGAAGCTTTCTTT. It translates to CAISESLLQGTEAFF.